This TCR beta chain was retrieved from a study of cytomegalovirus exposure and HLA in healthy donors. Overall study findings and caveats: Confirmation was obtained in vitro that three CMV-associated chains are specific for CMV antigens.

CDR3 length equals 15 residues. V dropped 5 bases and J dropped 6; count of bases not matched to a gene: 9. Germline lookup yields CDR1 LNHDA and CDR2 SQIVND (reference sequence). Generated by immunoSEQ multiplex PCR, the TCRdb table keeps only in-frame clones and is missing some. The repertoire holds some 250,000 clones, with approximately 83% as singletons. Notes on this clone: The antigen remains unidentified.

The rearrangement links TRBV19 to TRBJ2-7; 11 bases agree with TRBD1. This TCR was sampled from a woman aged 30 to 39 in good health and CMV-seropositive. The sequencing input was PBMCs. For the CDR3, the DNA is TGTGCCAGTAGTGCTTGGGACAGGGGGGCTGGCGAGCAGTACTTC. Protein sequence: CASSAWDRGAGEQYF.